These 10 T cell receptor beta chains share one sample of origin, sequenced in a study of T cell repertoires in cytomegalovirus infection. TCRdb called the reads again in MiXCR, with one record for every CDR3 protein. The top ten clones hold more than 13% of a sample with around 260,000 distinct CDR3 sequences, 8% to 9.5% of them seen once. Sequencing used PBMCs. Every receptor here comes from a human donor in good health (CMV status not recorded). Some clones in this sample may be carry-over from other donors' samples.

This clonotype was detected ten times or more. The chain recombines TRBV25-1 with TRBJ1-2; no clear D gene. The CDR3 runs to 15 residues. The V and J ends lost 4 bases and 6 bases respectively, with 18 bases between them. Looked up from germline, CDR1 is MGHDK and CDR2 is SYGVNS. As DNA, the CDR3 is TGTGCCAGCAGTGGAATCGGGCAGGCGATCAATGGCTACACCTTC. As protein: CASSGIGQAINGYTF.

V is TRBV11-2 and J is TRBJ1-1, with 7 bases lining up with TRBD1. The CDR3 has 15 residues. CDR1 SGHAT and CDR2 FQNNGV come from the germline V gene. Trimming at V came to 3 bases and at J to 1 base, leaving 5 bases not matched to a gene. The CDR3 protein is CASSLPGGRNTEAFF. Written as DNA, the CDR3 is TGTGCCAGCAGCTTGCCAGGGGGAAGGAACACTGAAGCTTTCTTT.

DNA for the CDR3: TGCGCCAGCAGCCGAGCCGGGACTAGCGGGCCCAATGAGCAGTTCTTC. Its translation: CASSRAGTSGPNEQFF. J is TRBJ2-1 and V is TRBV4-3; 12 bases are a match to TRBD2. From germline, CDR1 is LGHNA and CDR2 YSLEER. Trimming removed 4 bases from V and 6 bases from J; junction bases left unmatched: 7. This CDR3 is built from 16 residues.

This clonotype was seen repeatedly, ten times or more. This chain links TRBV28 with TRBJ2-7; 8 nucleotides agree with TRBD1. V shed 4 bases and J 2 bases; nucleotides not matched to a gene: 4. Germline V CDR1 and CDR2: MDHEN, SYDVKM. The length of the CDR3 is 14 residues. CDR3 in amino acids: CASSSGQGAYEQYF. The CDR3 bases are TGTGCCAGCAGTTCCGGACAGGGTGCCTACGAGCAGTACTTC.

This clonotype was seen ten or more times. The J gene is TRBJ2-1, the V gene TRBV12-3 or TRBV12-4, with D hard to call. The CDR3 length is 15 residues. Trimming took off 3 bases at V and 8 bases at J, with 17 bases between the two ends. This CDR3 reads CASSFPRLLGYEQFF. As DNA, the CDR3 is TGTGCCAGCAGTTTTCCCCGTCTTCTGGGGTATGAGCAGTTCTTC.

This clonotype was detected many times. The J gene is TRBJ1-1, the V gene TRBV7-2, with a tentative D call TRBD1 (6 bases). CDR1 and CDR2 from the germline V gene are SGHTA and FQGNSA. This CDR3 has 13 amino acids. V lost 5 bases and J lost 4, with 11 bases in between. The CDR3 here is CASSPGTSTEAFF. The CDR3 DNA sequence: TGTGCCAGCAGCCCAGGGACATCCACTGAAGCTTTCTTT. Variable domain in full (rest from reference TRBV7-2 and TRBJ1-1): GAGVSQSPSNKVTEKGKDVELRCDPISGHTALYWYRQSLGQGLEFLIYFQGNSAPDKSGLPSDRFSAERTGGSVSTLTIQRTQQEDSAVYLCASSPGTSTEAFFGQGTRLTVV.

This clonotype was seen a few times. The J gene is TRBJ1-1, the V gene TRBV6-5; 7 bases agree with TRBD1. Germline CDR1 is MNHEY and CDR2 is SVGAGI. V was clipped by 7 bases and J by 2 bases; unmatched bases: 13. The CDR3 contains 16 residues. The CDR3 sequence: CASTPRPGQLNTEAFF. DNA of the CDR3: TGTGCCAGCACCCCCCGACCGGGACAGCTTAACACTGAAGCTTTCTTT.

Only a few counts were recorded for this clonotype. The chain couples TRBV20-1 to TRBJ2-5; weak D call: TRBD1 (7 bases). The CDR3 totals 15 residues. Germline lookup yields CDR1 DFQATT and CDR2 SNEGSKA (reference sequence). V lost 3 bases and J lost 5, with 19 bases in between. CDR3 nucleotide sequence: TGCAGTGCTAGTCCGGCAGGGGGGTTGGCTGAGACCCAGTACTTC. This gives the protein CSASPAGGLAETQYF.

This sequence joins TRBV13 and TRBJ2-1, with 9 bases lining up with TRBD1. Germline assignment: CDR1 PRHDT and CDR2 FYEKMQ (reference sequence). The CDR3 sequence is 17 residues long. Unmatched junction bases numbered 13, after V lost 5 bases and J lost 5 bases. The DNA for the CDR3 is TGTGCCAGCAGCACCAGTAACCGGGACAGGGAGAACAATGAGCAGTTCTTC. This translates into CASSTSNRDRENNEQFF.

This clonotype was seen at least ten times. The J gene is TRBJ2-2, the V gene TRBV4-1; D is uncertain. The germline CDR1 and CDR2 sequences are MGHRA and YSYEKL. The V end lost 1 base, the J end lost 3 bases, and 6 bases lay between the germline ends. This CDR3 spans 14 amino acids. CDR3 sequence: CASSQAEHTGELFF. The CDR3 DNA sequence: TGCGCCAGCAGCCAAGCCGAGCACACCGGGGAGCTGTTTTTT.